What follows are 23 T cell receptor beta chains derived from one specimen sequenced in a study of blood T cell repertoires in COVID-19. Produced via immunoSEQ multiplex PCR; TCRdb's table is partial and in-frame only. The sample records around 210,000 clones, more than 80% being singletons. The material sequenced was peripheral blood. The receptors were sampled from a woman of 80 years or more with COVID-19, enrolled during active disease.

This clone appeared once. The chain couples TRBV5-1 to TRBJ1-5, with D unclear. The CDR3 loop spans 14 amino acids. Trimming removed 5 bases from V and 0 bases from J, with 9 bases in between. Germline V gene data show CDR1 as SGHRS and CDR2 as YFSETQ. CDR3 bases: TGCGCCAGCAGTCCCGGGGATAGCAATCAGCCCCAGCATTTT. Amino acids: CASSPGDSNQPQHF.

The V gene is TRBV7-3, the J gene TRBJ2-3, with TRBD2 identical over 9 bases. The CDR3 covers 17 residues. Looked up from germline, CDR1 is SGHTA and CDR2 is FQGTGA. Germline trimming cut 5 bases from V and 1 base from J; bases unmatched to any gene: 10. The CDR3 DNA follows: TGTGCCAGCAGCCCCGATAGCGGGAGCGGCGGCACAGATACGCAGTATTTT. Its protein is CASSPDSGSGGTDTQYF.

This sequence joins TRBV12-3 or TRBV12-4 and TRBJ1-1; unclear D gene. Trimming cost V 7 bases and J 4 bases, with 13 bases left between them. The CDR3 contains 13 residues. In DNA form, the CDR3 reads TGTGCCAGCAACAACGGAAGAGGCACTGAAGCTTTCTTT. Translating gives CASNNGRGTEAFF.

V gene TRBV7-2 combines with J gene TRBJ1-5; the D gene is possibly TRBD1 (5 bases). The CDR3 runs to 15 residues. The germline gives CDR1 SGHTA, CDR2 FQGNSA. V lost 3 bases to trimming and J lost 7 bases, with 16 bases between them. The CDR3 DNA follows: TGTGCCAGCAGCTTGGGAGGGCAGGGAGGCCAGCCCCAGCATTTT. This gives the protein CASSLGGQGGQPQHF.

This clone was found once. This chain joins TRBV27 and TRBJ2-7; 9 positions agree with TRBD2. With V trimmed by 5 bases and J by 3 bases, 5 bases remained unmatched. The CDR3 sequence is 14 residues long. Germline assignment: CDR1 MNHEY and CDR2 SMNVEV (reference sequence). Here the CDR3 reads CASSRAGGDYEQYF. In DNA form, the CDR3 reads TGTGCCAGCAGTCGAGCGGGAGGAGACTACGAGCAGTACTTC.

The rearrangement links TRBV10-1 to TRBJ2-3; D might be TRBD2 (5 bases). The CDR3 extends over 13 amino acids. Germline CDR1 WNHNN, CDR2 SYGVQD (reference sequence). V was cut by 0 bases and J by 6 bases, with 7 bases left in between. Here the CDR3 reads CASSESGVDTQYF. As DNA, the CDR3 is TGCGCCAGCAGTGAGTCGGGAGTTGATACGCAGTATTTT.

The chain links TRBV20-1 to TRBJ1-2; no clear D. The CDR3 totals 13 residues. The V end was cut by 3 bases, the J end by 8 bases, with 16 bases between. Germline-derived CDR1 and CDR2 are DFQATT and SNEGSKA (reference sequence). CDR3 amino acids: CSASRRGAPGYTF. CDR3 sequence (DNA): TGCAGTGCTAGTAGGCGGGGTGCCCCCGGCTACACCTTC.

Written as DNA, the CDR3 is TGCAGCGTATCCCCAGGGAACGATCAGCCCCAGCATTTT. Amino acid sequence: CSVSPGNDQPQHF. This chain links TRBV29-1 with TRBJ1-5; possibly TRBD1 for D (5 bases). The V gene lost 6 bases and the J gene lost 5 bases, with 14 bases spanning the gap. Germline-derived CDR1 and CDR2 are SQVTM and ANQGSEA. The CDR3 consists of 13 residues.

In its sample, this clone was seen once. The gene calls are TRBV7-9 and TRBJ2-5; 12 bases fit TRBD1. CDR1 and CDR2 from the germline V gene are SEHNR and FQNEAQ (reference sequence). J was trimmed by 4 bases and V by 1 base; bases with no gene match: 4. The CDR3 spans 16 residues. The CDR3 DNA reads as TGTGCCAGCAGCTTAGGGGACAGGGGGCTCGGAGAGACCCAGTACTTC. Its protein is CASSLGDRGLGETQYF.

The chain combines TRBV6-2 or TRBV6-3 with TRBJ1-2; 7 bases align to TRBD1. The CDR3 extends over 15 amino acids. Germline trimming cut 5 bases from V and 6 bases from J; bases unmatched to any gene: 12. Germline lookup yields CDR1 MNHEY and CDR2 SVGEGT. CDR3 protein: CASSMPGQLKNGYTF. In DNA form, the CDR3 reads TGTGCCAGCAGTATGCCGGGACAGTTGAAGAATGGCTACACCTTC.

The V and J genes are TRBV5-4 and TRBJ2-3; 7 nucleotides agree with TRBD2. The V gene end was trimmed by 4 bases and the J gene end by 5 bases; junction bases not matched to a gene: 13. Germline V CDR1 and CDR2: SGHNT, YYREEE (reference sequence). The CDR3 length is 16 residues. The CDR3 loop is CASSLQLGGGGDTQYF. For the CDR3, the DNA is TGTGCCAGCAGCCTACAGCTAGGCGGGGGTGGAGATACGCAGTATTTT.

V is TRBV6-2 or TRBV6-3 and J is TRBJ1-1; the D gene is possibly TRBD1 (6 bases). The length of the CDR3 is 14 residues. Germline V gives CDR1 MNHEY, CDR2 SVGEGT. The V and J ends lost 5 bases and 3 bases respectively, with 13 bases between them. The CDR3 loop is CASSRQARDTEAFF. The CDR3 DNA is TGTGCCAGCAGTAGACAGGCTAGGGACACTGAAGCTTTCTTT.

This clone was seen a single time. This chain links TRBV19 with TRBJ1-5; D remains unclear. CDR1 and CDR2 from the germline V gene are LNHDA and SQIVND (reference sequence). The V end lost 2 bases, the J end lost 4 bases, and 12 bases lay between the germline ends. The CDR3 is 15 amino acids. CDR3 in amino acids: CASSITAITNQPQHF. The CDR3 DNA reads as TGTGCCAGTAGTATAACCGCGATCACTAATCAGCCCCAGCATTTT.

The gene calls are TRBV5-4 and TRBJ2-5; tentative D call: TRBD1 (6 bases). This CDR3 is built from 14 residues. Germline CDR1 SGHNT, CDR2 YYREEE (reference sequence). The V and J ends lost 2 bases and 2 bases respectively, with 10 bases between them. For the CDR3, the DNA is TGTGCCAGCAGCTTCCAAACAGGGCAAGAGACCCAGTACTTC. It translates to CASSFQTGQETQYF. The entire variable domain, with the rest obtained from reference TRBV5-4 and TRBJ2-5, is as follows: ETGVTQSPTHLIKTRGQQVTLRCSSQSGHNTVSWYQQALGQGPQFIFQYYREEENGRGNFPPRFSGLQFPNYSSELNVNALELDDSALYLCASSFQTGQETQYFGPGTRLLVL.

This clone was seen a handful of times. V is TRBV6-6 and J is TRBJ2-7, with 9 bases matching TRBD2. The CDR3 spans 17 residues. V dropped 5 bases and J dropped 0; count of bases not matched to a gene: 11. The germline CDR1 and CDR2 sequences are MNHNY and SVGAGI (reference sequence). CDR3 sequence (DNA): TGTGCCAGCAGTCGAGCGGGGGGCTTCCGGAGCTCCTACGAGCAGTACTTC. Its translation is CASSRAGGFRSSYEQYF.

This chain links TRBV7-3 with TRBJ2-6, with TRBD2 as a possible D gene (5 bases). The V gene's germline CDR1 is SGHTA and CDR2 FQGTGA. V gave up 5 bases and J gave up 0 bases, with 14 bases separating them. The CDR3 is 17 amino acids. In DNA, the CDR3 is TGTGCCAGCAGCCCAGGACTGGGAATCTCTGGGGCCAACGTCCTGACTTTC. It yields the protein CASSPGLGISGANVLTF.

This chain links TRBV19 with TRBJ1-5, with TRBD1 as a possible D gene (6 bases). Germline V gene lookup returns CDR1 LNHDA and CDR2 SQIVND (reference sequence). The CDR3 length is 14 residues. V lost 5 bases and J 5 bases, leaving 13 bases between the germline ends. The CDR3 reads CASSRPRGDQPQHF. As DNA, the CDR3 is TGTGCCAGTAGTCGTCCCAGGGGCGATCAGCCCCAGCATTTT.

In this sample, this clone turned up once. J is TRBJ2-7 and V is TRBV5-4; possible D gene TRBD2, 6 bases. Trimming removed 0 bases from V and 2 bases from J, with 18 bases in between. CDR1 SGHNT and CDR2 YYREEE come from the germline V gene (reference sequence). The CDR3 spans 17 residues. In nucleotides, the CDR3 is TGTGCCAGCAGCTTGGGTACTTCTACCGGGACTCCCTACGAGCAGTACTTC. Residues: CASSLGTSTGTPYEQYF.

The chain has TRBV11-2 and TRBJ1-2; maybe TRBD1 (5 bases). In germline, CDR1 is SGHAT, CDR2 FQNNGV. The CDR3 is 11 amino acids. Trimming shortened V by 5 bases and J by 8 bases, and 9 bases separated the two germline ends. CDR3 sequence reads: CASSPRVGYTF. The CDR3 region has the DNA TGTGCCAGCAGCCCCAGGGTGGGCTACACCTTC. The full variable domain, with the rest looked up from reference TRBV11-2 and TRBJ1-2, is EAGVAQSPRYKIIEKRQSVAFWCNPISGHATLYWYQQILGQGPKLLIQFQNNGVVDDSQLPKDRFSAERLKGVDSTLKIQPAKLEDSAVYLCASSPRVGYTFGSGTRLTVV.

The chain recombines TRBV6-5 with TRBJ1-5, with 8 nucleotides matching TRBD1. This CDR3 is built from 14 residues. Trimming cost V 5 bases and J 7 bases; bases outside gene matches: 7. Per germline, CDR1 MNHEY and CDR2 SVGAGI. The CDR3 is CASSNGQGRQPQHF. The CDR3 region has the DNA TGTGCCAGCAGTAACGGACAGGGCCGGCAGCCCCAGCATTTT.

V gene TRBV6-5 combines with J gene TRBJ2-7; 8 nucleotides line up with TRBD2. The junction had 4 bases not matched to a gene; V was cut back by 6 bases and J by 0 bases. The CDR3 extends over 14 amino acids. Germline lookup yields CDR1 MNHEY and CDR2 SVGAGI. The CDR3 region is CASRSGGRSYEQYF. The CDR3 coding sequence is TGTGCCAGCAGGAGCGGGGGCCGCTCCTACGAGCAGTACTTC.

The CDR3 region has the DNA TGTGCCAGCATTCCACAGGGTGGAGACTATGGCTACACCTTC. This encodes CASIPQGGDYGYTF. The chain is built from TRBV6-6 and TRBJ1-2; a possible D gene is TRBD1 (6 bases). CDR1 and CDR2 (germline): MNHNY, SVGAGI (reference sequence). Trimming cost V 7 bases and J 3 bases, with 15 bases left between them. The CDR3 length is 14 residues.

The chain links TRBV9 to TRBJ2-7, with D maybe TRBD1 (8 bases). Germline loops: CDR1 SGDLS, CDR2 YYNGEE. The germline V and J ends were trimmed by 4 bases and 1 base, with 12 bases remaining between them. This CDR3 is 14 amino acids long. In nucleotides, the CDR3 is TGTGCCAGCAGCCGGGGGGACAGGTCCTACGAGCAGTACTTC. Its protein is CASSRGDRSYEQYF.